This entry describes one T cell receptor (beta chain). Recovered status in Cohort 3 required two negative PCRs, clearance, or symptom resolution. The source of the sample is a study of blood T cell repertoires in COVID-19. TCRdb keeps only in-frame clones here, not all; method: immunoSEQ multiplex PCR. The repertoire holds under 300,000 clones, with 75% to 90% as singletons. This CDR3 region has 16 residues. V was cut by 5 bases and J by 4 bases, with 20 bases left in between. Per the germline V gene, CDR1 is MNHEY and CDR2 is SMNVEV (reference sequence). V usage is TRBV27 and J usage is TRBJ1-2; D uncertain. The receptor was isolated from a woman in her forties or fifties who had recovered from COVID-19. Sample: PBMCs or T cells enriched from blood (not recorded which). CDR3 region: CASSPTGLGTGYGYTF. The CDR3 DNA follows: TGTGCCAGCAGTCCCACTGGGCTCGGTACTGGCTATGGCTACACCTTC.